Each of the 28 T cell receptor beta chains below was sequenced from the same sample in a study of T cell repertoires in cytomegalovirus infection. One entry per CDR3 protein, called by TCRdb with MiXCR from the reads. The sample gives fewer than 950,000 distinct CDR3 sequences, roughly 33% of which show up once; 9.5% to 15% is in the top ten. These TCRs' antigens remain unknown. Sequences were derived from cultured CD8+ T cells from PBMCs, sampled from culture after CMV antigen stimulation. These receptors all stem from a human donor in good health (CMV status not recorded). Some clones in this sample may be carry-over from other donors' samples.

This clonotype has only one observation. A read error may produce the germline difference seen at one junction end. The rearrangement joins TRBV4-2 to TRBJ2-7; 8 nucleotides line up with TRBD2. CDR3 length: 17 residues. Per the germline V gene, CDR1 is LGHNA and CDR2 is YNFKEQ. CDR3 residues: CASNQLGAGESSYEQYF. Here the CDR3 DNA reads TGTGCCAGCAACCAACTCGGAGCGGGGGAGAGCTCCTACGAGCAGTACTTC.

Ten or more counts support this clonotype. V gene TRBV7-2 combines with J gene TRBJ2-5, with no clear D. The CDR3 has 13 residues. Germline values: CDR1 SGHTA, CDR2 FQGNSA. Trimming pared 5 bases from V and 5 bases from J, leaving 12 bases between. The chain's CDR3 is CASSPTPQETQYF. CDR3 bases: TGTGCCAGCAGCCCGACTCCCCAGGAGACCCAGTACTTC.

The V gene is TRBV7-2, the J gene TRBJ2-1; unclear D gene. The CDR3 loop spans 16 amino acids. The V and J ends lost 3 bases and 6 bases respectively, with 18 bases between them. The V gene's germline CDR1 is SGHTA and CDR2 FQGNSA. CDR3 in amino acids: CASSFFPGSTVNEQFF. As DNA, the CDR3 is TGTGCCAGCAGCTTTTTTCCCGGGTCTACAGTCAATGAGCAGTTCTTC.

V gene TRBV5-4 combines with J gene TRBJ1-2, with 7 bases lining up with TRBD1. This CDR3 contains 15 residues. After removal of 0 bases from V and 6 bases from J, the junction contained 8 bases not matched to a gene. Germline V gene data show CDR1 as SGHNT and CDR2 as YYREEE (reference sequence). CDR3 in DNA: TGTGCCAGCAGCTTGGCCCGTTCAGGACAGGATGGCTACACCTTC. Amino acid sequence: CASSLARSGQDGYTF.

There are a few counts of this clonotype. This chain joins TRBV6-1 and TRBJ2-3, with 10 bases lining up with TRBD2. Germline V gene sequence: CDR1 MNHNS, CDR2 SASEGT. The CDR3 runs 16 residues. With V trimmed by 1 base and J by 3 bases, 4 bases remained unmatched. For the CDR3, the DNA is TGTGCCAGCAGTGAAGGATGGGGACTAGCGACAGATACGCAGTATTTT. It is translated as CASSEGWGLATDTQYF.

V is TRBV7-6 and J is TRBJ2-3; a possible D gene is TRBD1 (6 bases). Trimming left V 3 bases short and J 3 bases short, with 10 bases between. The CDR3 sequence is 14 residues long. The germline V gene has CDR1 SGHVS and CDR2 FNYEAQ. CDR3 DNA: TGTGCCAGCAGCTTTACAGGACAGACAGATACGCAGTATTTT. Translation: CASSFTGQTDTQYF.

Ten or more counts support this clonotype. This sequence joins TRBV7-2 and TRBJ1-4; D unresolved. The CDR3 covers 15 residues. V lost 1 base, J lost 7 bases, and 13 bases lay in between. Germline V gives CDR1 SGHTA, CDR2 FQGNSA. The CDR3, as DNA: TGTGCCAGCAGCTTAGATGGGCTGAACGGTGAAAAACTGTTTTTT. Protein sequence: CASSLDGLNGEKLFF.

CDR3 protein: CASRTAVNRYGELFF. The CDR3 nucleotides are TGTGCCAGCCGGACAGCAGTGAACAGATACGGGGAGCTGTTTTTT. This chain links TRBV19 with TRBJ2-2; D perhaps matches TRBD1 (6 bases). V lost 9 bases, J lost 7 bases, and 21 bases lay in between. This CDR3 comprises 15 residues. Per germline, CDR1 LNHDA and CDR2 SQIVND (reference sequence).

The V and J genes are TRBV4-2 and TRBJ1-5, with a tentative D call TRBD1 (5 bases). The CDR3 has 16 amino acids. V was trimmed by 0 bases and J by 3 bases, leaving 12 bases between them. CDR1 and CDR2 from the germline V gene are LGHNA and YNFKEQ. The CDR3 spells CASSQEAGRINQPQHF. CDR3 nucleotide sequence: TGTGCCAGCAGCCAAGAGGCGGGACGCATCAATCAGCCCCAGCATTTT.

V usage is TRBV7-6 and J usage is TRBJ2-2; D is perhaps TRBD1 or TRBD2 (5 bases each). Germline lookup yields CDR1 SGHVS and CDR2 FNYEAQ. The CDR3 sequence is 16 residues long. Between the trimmed V and J ends, which lost 5 bases and 6 bases, there was a span of 19 bases. CDR3 sequence reads: CASSPDPGPGPGELFF. The CDR3 DNA sequence: TGTGCCAGCAGCCCCGATCCGGGACCCGGACCCGGGGAGCTGTTTTTT.

The rearrangement joins TRBV28 to TRBJ2-1; 9 nucleotides match TRBD1. Trimming removed 7 bases from V and 4 bases from J; junction bases left unmatched: 8. Germline values: CDR1 MDHEN, CDR2 SYDVKM. CDR3 length: 15 amino acids. The CDR3 coding sequence is TGTGCCAGCACCGCTGGAGGGACAGGGTACAATGAGCAGTTCTTC. Its translation is CASTAGGTGYNEQFF.

This clonotype occurred a few times. The chain links TRBV5-8 to TRBJ1-5; D not certain. The V and J ends lost 6 bases and 11 bases respectively, with 18 bases between them. The length of the CDR3 is 13 residues. Per germline, CDR1 SGHTS and CDR2 YDEGEE. In DNA form, the CDR3 reads TGTGCCAGCACCTCTGGAATCTGGGGTACCCAGCATTTT. The encoded protein is CASTSGIWGTQHF.

This clonotype appeared many times. The chain joins TRBV7-9 to TRBJ2-1; 11 bases agree with TRBD2. The CDR3 covers 16 residues. With 4 bases clipped from V and 1 base from J, the junction kept 3 bases outside the gene matches. Germline V gene sequence: CDR1 SEHNR, CDR2 FQNEAQ (reference sequence). The CDR3 loop is CASSWRLAGSYNEQFF. DNA of the CDR3: TGTGCCAGCAGCTGGAGACTAGCGGGGTCCTACAATGAGCAGTTCTTC.

V usage is TRBV27 and J usage is TRBJ2-6; D not certain. CDR1 is MNHEY, CDR2 SMNVEV, per germline (reference sequence). V was trimmed by 6 bases and J by 1 base, leaving 4 bases between them. The CDR3 totals 13 residues. CDR3 in amino acids: CASRESGANVLTF. The CDR3 DNA is TGTGCCAGCAGGGAATCTGGGGCCAACGTCCTGACTTTC.

This clonotype appeared a few times. The CDR3 sequence is CASSRPGLQPGANVLTF. The CDR3 DNA reads TGTGCCAGCAGCCGTCCAGGGCTGCAACCTGGGGCCAACGTCCTGACTTTC. V gene TRBV6-2 or TRBV6-3 combines with J gene TRBJ2-6; perhaps TRBD1 as D (5 bases). The V end lost 6 bases, the J end lost 2 bases, and 17 bases lay between the germline ends. Germline V gene sequence: CDR1 MNHEY, CDR2 SVGEGT. The CDR3 is 17 residues long.

The gene calls are TRBV10-3 and TRBJ2-3; D is undetermined. The V gene lost 2 bases and the J gene lost 1 base, with 7 bases spanning the gap. Germline-derived CDR1 and CDR2 are ENHRY and SYGVKD. The CDR3 loop spans 14 amino acids. CDR3 region: CAISEPARTDTQYF. The CDR3 DNA reads as TGTGCCATCAGTGAGCCGGCCCGCACAGATACGCAGTATTTT.

This clonotype was seen a few times. The chain uses TRBV10-3 and TRBJ1-1; TRBD1 might be the D (6 bases). V lost 8 bases to trimming and J lost 2 bases, with 21 bases between them. The germline V gene encodes CDR1 ENHRY and CDR2 SYGVKD. The CDR3 is 16 amino acids. The CDR3 loop is CAISAGARSLNTEAFF. Here the CDR3 DNA reads TGTGCCATCTCCGCAGGGGCACGATCCTTAAACACTGAAGCTTTCTTT.

This clonotype has a handful of counts. J is TRBJ1-1 and V is TRBV19; weak D call: TRBD1 (5 bases). Germline lookup yields CDR1 LNHDA and CDR2 SQIVND (reference sequence). The CDR3 runs 14 residues. V was trimmed by 3 bases and J by 3 bases, leaving 11 bases between them. The CDR3 bases are TGTGCCAGTAGTATTATCGCGGGGGACACTGAAGCTTTCTTT. Its translation: CASSIIAGDTEAFF.

The table lists this clonotype with many counts. The chain employs TRBV7-8 and TRBJ1-5, with 8 bases fitting TRBD1. Trimming took 0 bases from V and 4 from J; bases not matched to a gene: 8. The CDR3 runs 17 residues. CDR1 is SGHVS, CDR2 FQNEAQ, per germline. The CDR3 reads CASSLAHGQGGNQPQHF. CDR3 sequence (DNA): TGTGCCAGCAGCTTAGCCCATGGACAGGGTGGGAATCAGCCCCAGCATTTT.

This clonotype qualifies as medium-sized (0.01 to 0.1%). The chain is built from TRBV7-9 and TRBJ1-6; TRBD1 might be the D (5 bases). The CDR3 consists of 15 residues. Germline-derived CDR1 and CDR2 are SEHNR and FQNEAQ (reference sequence). V dropped 4 bases and J dropped 7 bases, with 14 bases sitting between them. The CDR3 bases are TGTGCCAGCAGCTCTGGGTCGGGACGGAATTCACCCCTCCACTTT. It encodes CASSSGSGRNSPLHF.

This clonotype showed up just a few times. At one end the junction does not follow the germline gene, possibly because of a read error. The chain couples TRBV7-7 to TRBJ2-1; D might be TRBD2 (6 bases). Germline V gene sequence: CDR1 SSHAT, CDR2 FNYEAQ (reference sequence). The CDR3 runs to 14 residues. The CDR3 DNA follows: TGTGCTAGCAGCTTGAGCGGGCCCCACAATGAGCAGTTCTTC. As protein: CASSLSGPHNEQFF.

The J gene is TRBJ1-2, the V gene TRBV7-9; no reliable D call. V lost 3 bases and J lost 0, with 8 bases in between. Germline assignment: CDR1 SEHNR and CDR2 FQNEAQ (reference sequence). The CDR3 consists of 14 residues. This CDR3 is CASSFQAANYGYTF. As DNA, the CDR3 is TGTGCCAGCAGCTTCCAGGCGGCTAACTATGGCTACACCTTC. The full variable domain, its missing parts supplied by reference TRBV7-9 and TRBJ1-2, is DTGVSQNPRHKITKRGQNVTFRCDPISEHNRLYWYRQTLGQGPEFLTYFQNEAQLEKSRLLSDRFSAERPKGSFSTLEIQRTEQGDSAMYLCASSFQAANYGYTFGSGTRLTVV.

This chain uses TRBV28 with TRBJ1-5, with a possible D match to TRBD1 (5 bases). The CDR3 has 15 residues. CDR1 is MDHEN and CDR2 is SYDVKM in the germline V gene. V dropped 6 bases and J dropped 7 bases, with 19 bases sitting between them. Here the CDR3 reads CASSPDGRGAQPQHF. In nucleotides, the CDR3 is TGTGCCAGCAGCCCCGATGGGAGGGGCGCGCAGCCCCAGCATTTT.

V is TRBV28 and J is TRBJ2-5; 7 bases fit TRBD1. With V trimmed by 3 bases and J by 2 bases, 6 bases remained unmatched. The CDR3 length is 15 residues. The germline V gene encodes CDR1 MDHEN and CDR2 SYDVKM. CDR3: CASSLTGRAQETQYF. The CDR3 DNA reads as TGTGCCAGCAGTTTGACAGGGCGGGCACAAGAGACCCAGTACTTC.

This clonotype was detected many times. The chain uses TRBV20-1 and TRBJ1-5, with D maybe TRBD1 (6 bases). There are 13 residues in the CDR3. Germline lookup yields CDR1 DFQATT and CDR2 SNEGSKA (reference sequence). The CDR3 is CSAGTSFNRAQHF. The CDR3, as DNA: TGCAGCGCCGGGACAAGCTTTAATCGGGCCCAGCATTTT.

About this clonotype: The junction does not match germline at one end; this may be a read error. The V call is TRBV7-3, the J call TRBJ2-1, with a weak D call TRBD2 (8 bases). The germline V gene encodes CDR1 SGHTA and CDR2 FQGTGA. CDR3 length: 14 amino acids. CDR3 sequence: CTSSREGAGDEQFF. The CDR3 DNA is TGTACCAGCAGCCGGGAGGGGGCAGGCGATGAGCAGTTCTTC.

This clonotype has ten or more counts. This chain's CDR3 is CASSRTIDTQYF. The CDR3 DNA reads as TGTGCCAGCAGCCGGACCATAGATACGCAGTATTTT. The chain uses TRBV7-6 and TRBJ2-3; D remains unclear. CDR1 and CDR2 from the germline V gene are SGHVS and FNYEAQ. V was clipped by 5 bases and J by 5 bases, with 8 bases between them. This CDR3 is 12 amino acids long.

The rearrangement links TRBV4-2 to TRBJ2-2, with TRBD2 identical over 10 bases. The CDR3 length is 17 residues. Trimming removed 2 bases from V and 5 bases from J; junction bases left unmatched: 8. Germline V gives CDR1 LGHNA, CDR2 YNFKEQ. CDR3 sequence reads: CASSQNWSGGVTGELFF. CDR3 coding DNA: TGTGCCAGCAGCCAAAATTGGAGCGGGGGGGTTACCGGGGAGCTGTTTTTT.